A single sample gave rise to the 27 T cell receptor beta chains below, sequenced in a study of blood T cells in healthy people across ages. Primed by a sample-barcoded 5' primer and a J-beta primer mix, a second PCR proceeded for 7 to 11 cycles. TCRdb itself ran the 5' RACE reads through MiXCR, one entry per CDR3 protein. Seen here are 1.5 million to 2 million distinct CDR3 sequences, roughly 27% observed once, and the top ten hold roughly 8.2%. Sequencing used blood. These receptors came from a woman in her 30s in good health.

The CDR3 sequence: CASSRGTSHEQYF. In DNA, the CDR3 is TGCGCCAGCAGTAGAGGGACTAGCCACGAGCAGTACTTC. The V gene is TRBV5-1, the J gene TRBJ2-7, with TRBD2 matching 9 bases. V trimming: 5 bases; J trimming: 5 bases; junction bases outside the gene matches: 5. CDR1 is SGHRS, CDR2 YFSETQ, per germline. The CDR3 is 13 residues long. The variable domain in full, with the rest retrieved from reference TRBV5-1 and TRBJ2-7, is KAGVTQTPRYLIKTRGQQVTLSCSPISGHRSVSWYQQTPGQGLQFLFEYFSETQRNKGNFPGRFSGRQFSNSRSEMNVSTLELGDSALYLCASSRGTSHEQYFGPGTRLTVT.

This rearrangement joins TRBV7-9 to TRBJ2-3; 8 bases are shared with TRBD1. CDR3 length: 19 residues. CDR1 and CDR2 (germline): SEHNR, FQNEAQ (reference sequence). Unmatched junction bases numbered 13, after V lost 1 base and J lost 1 base. CDR3 residues: CASSLVGPTTGARTDTQYF. For the CDR3, the DNA is TGTGCCAGCAGCTTAGTGGGTCCGACGACAGGGGCTCGCACAGATACGCAGTATTTT.

The chain links TRBV2 to TRBJ2-3, with 9 bases identical to TRBD1. The junction had 8 bases not matched to a gene; V was cut back by 8 bases and J by 2 bases. The germline V gene encodes CDR1 SNHLY and CDR2 FYNNEI. The CDR3 has 15 residues. The CDR3 reads CASSSGTGYTDTQYF. The CDR3, as DNA: TGTGCCAGCTCCTCCGGGACAGGGTACACAGATACGCAGTATTTT.

The chain carries TRBV6-5 and TRBJ2-3, with D perhaps being TRBD1 or TRBD2 (5 bases each). With 6 bases removed from V and 6 bases from J, the gap between germline ends came to 13 bases. Germline V lookup: CDR1 MNHEY, CDR2 SVGAGI. CDR3 length equals 13 residues. This CDR3 reads CASRPPWGDTQYF. The DNA for the CDR3 is TGTGCCAGCAGGCCGCCCTGGGGGGATACGCAGTATTTT.

This clonotype was counted only a few times. The chain has TRBV5-1 and TRBJ2-3; D unclear. In germline, CDR1 is SGHRS, CDR2 YFSETQ. This CDR3 region has 16 residues. The germline V and J ends were trimmed by 7 bases and 0 bases, with 18 bases remaining between them. In DNA, the CDR3 is TGCGCCAGCCGCCGAGAGGTGAGCTATAGCACAGATACGCAGTATTTT. It yields the protein CASRREVSYSTDTQYF.

The chain links TRBV6-4 to TRBJ2-7; D not certain. The CDR3 is 13 residues long. Germline V gives CDR1 MRHNA, CDR2 SNTAGT. V lost 5 bases and J 7 bases, leaving 15 bases between the germline ends. CDR3 in DNA: TGTGCCAGCAGTCGGGCTACTTCGGGTGAGCAGTACTTC. Protein sequence: CASSRATSGEQYF.

The rearrangement links TRBV20-1 to TRBJ2-3; D not resolved. Per germline, CDR1 DFQATT and CDR2 SNEGSKA (reference sequence). The length of the CDR3 is 14 residues. V lost 5 bases, J lost 2 bases, and 14 bases lay in between. The CDR3 sequence: CSALVQTATDTQYF. The CDR3 bases are TGCAGTGCTCTAGTCCAAACGGCCACAGATACGCAGTATTTT.

This clonotype appeared a few times. This chain joins TRBV29-1 and TRBJ1-1; TRBD1 might be the D (6 bases). Germline V gene sequence: CDR1 SQVTM, CDR2 ANQGSEA. V was cut by 7 bases and J by 7 bases, with 13 bases left in between. This CDR3 has 11 amino acids. CDR3 sequence reads: CSAGGTIEAFF. CDR3 nucleotides: TGCAGCGCCGGGGGGACAATTGAAGCTTTCTTT.

This clonotype was seen at least ten times. The J gene is TRBJ2-1, the V gene TRBV12-3 or TRBV12-4; 11 bases align to TRBD2. The CDR3 is made up of 16 amino acids. The trim removed 5 bases at V and 1 base at J, leaving 4 bases unmatched. DNA for the CDR3: TGTGCCAGCAGTCCGGGACTAGCGGCGTCCTACAATGAGCAGTTCTTC. Amino acids: CASSPGLAASYNEQFF.

Remarks on this clonotype: The junction departs from the called germline gene at one end, perhaps through a read error. The chain employs TRBV20-1 and TRBJ2-5; the match to TRBD1 covers 7 bases. This CDR3 region has 13 residues. Germline CDR1 and CDR2: DFQATT and SNEGSKA (reference sequence). The CDR3 reads CSVRVGQTETQYF. As DNA, the CDR3 is TGCAGTGTTAGAGTGGGACAGACGGAGACCCAGTACTTC.

The table lists this clonotype with a count of one. V usage is TRBV20-1 and J usage is TRBJ2-1; 8 nucleotides line up with TRBD2. CDR1 DFQATT and CDR2 SNEGSKA come from the germline V gene (reference sequence). Trimming cost V 5 bases and J 4 bases; bases outside gene matches: 10. CDR3 length equals 15 residues. Written as DNA, the CDR3 is TGCAGTGCTCCAGTGCCGGGACTAGAATACAATGAGCAGTTCTTC. Protein: CSAPVPGLEYNEQFF.

Many counts were recorded for this clonotype. The chain joins TRBV12-3 or TRBV12-4 to TRBJ2-4; 11 nucleotides align to TRBD1. There are 16 residues in the CDR3. With V trimmed by 1 base and J by 6 bases, 5 bases remained unmatched. The CDR3 nucleotides read TGTGCCAGCAGTTTAGGGTGGACAGGGGGCAGAAACATTCAGTACTTC. It specifies CASSLGWTGGRNIQYF.

This clonotype was observed at least ten times. This chain connects TRBV20-1 to TRBJ2-3; D might be TRBD2 (6 bases). The length of the CDR3 is 12 residues. The V gene's germline CDR1 is DFQATT and CDR2 SNEGSKA (reference sequence). V lost 1 base and J lost 4, with 6 bases in between. CDR3 sequence reads: CSARGGADTQYF. For the CDR3, the DNA is TGCAGTGCTAGAGGGGGGGCAGATACGCAGTATTTT.

This clonotype was seen at least ten times. One junction end does not reproduce the germline sequence, and a read error may be involved. The chain combines TRBV5-1 with TRBJ1-1; 7 positions match TRBD1. Germline CDR1 and CDR2: SGHRS and YFSETQ. This CDR3 spans 14 amino acids. Here the CDR3 DNA reads TGTGCCAGCAGCTCTGGACAGGCTAACACTGAAGCTTTCTTT. It encodes CASSSGQANTEAFF.

This clonotype was counted many times. V is TRBV12-3 or TRBV12-4 and J is TRBJ2-1, with TRBD2 matching over 8 bases. Trimming took 3 bases from V and 7 from J; bases not matched to a gene: 5. The CDR3 totals 14 residues. CDR3 sequence (DNA): TGTGCCAGCAGTTTTGGCGGGGGGAGGAATGAGCAGTTCTTC. This sequence encodes CASSFGGGRNEQFF.

This clonotype was recorded a few times. V and J are TRBV13 and TRBJ2-1; D is uncertain. V was pared by 1 base and J by 10 bases, with 14 bases between. The CDR3 contains 14 residues. CDR1 is PRHDT, CDR2 FYEKMQ, per germline (reference sequence). The CDR3 loop is CASSLAHTGMEQFF. The DNA for the CDR3 is TGTGCCAGCAGCTTAGCCCACACCGGTATGGAGCAGTTCTTC.

The chain carries TRBV5-1 and TRBJ1-1; D uncertain. CDR1 SGHRS and CDR2 YFSETQ come from the germline V gene. Between the trimmed V and J ends, which lost 2 bases and 7 bases, there was a span of 9 bases. The CDR3 is 12 residues long. The chain's CDR3 is CASSLEGDEAFF. DNA for the CDR3: TGCGCCAGCAGCTTAGAAGGAGATGAAGCTTTCTTT.

This clonotype has at least ten counts. The V gene is TRBV10-3, the J gene TRBJ1-5; D possibly corresponds to TRBD1 (6 bases). CDR1 ENHRY and CDR2 SYGVKD come from the germline V gene. The V gene lost 7 bases and the J gene lost 4 bases, with 14 bases spanning the gap. This CDR3 region has 14 residues. The chain's CDR3 is CAIIDIQGNQPQHF. The CDR3 DNA reads TGTGCCATCATTGACATCCAGGGGAATCAGCCCCAGCATTTT.

This clonotype was detected a few times. The chain uses TRBV20-1 and TRBJ2-5; D remains ambiguous. CDR3 length equals 13 residues. Germline assignment: CDR1 DFQATT and CDR2 SNEGSKA (reference sequence). Between the trimmed V and J ends, which lost 0 bases and 1 base, there was a span of 6 bases. The CDR3: CSARDDIQETQYF. CDR3 in DNA: TGCAGTGCTAGAGATGATATCCAAGAGACCCAGTACTTC.

This clonotype appeared many times. V gene TRBV7-2 combines with J gene TRBJ1-5, with D uncertain. CDR1 and CDR2 from the germline V gene are SGHTA and FQGNSA. Trimming stripped 2 bases from V and 4 bases from J, with 3 bases between. The CDR3 has 12 amino acids. DNA of the CDR3: TGTGCCAGCAGCTTAATAAATCAGCCCCAGCATTTT. This codes for CASSLINQPQHF.

The rearrangement uses TRBV27 and TRBJ2-3; 7 nucleotides agree with TRBD1. Trimming removed 6 bases from V and 8 bases from J; junction bases left unmatched: 8. Germline-derived CDR1 and CDR2 are MNHEY and SMNVEV (reference sequence). The CDR3 sequence is 13 residues long. This CDR3 reads CASREGGPGTQYF. As DNA, the CDR3 is TGTGCCAGCAGGGAAGGGGGCCCTGGTACGCAGTATTTT.

This clonotype appeared a few times. The chain links TRBV25-1 to TRBJ1-1; TRBD1 matches 9 bases. The CDR3 is 16 amino acids. With V trimmed by 4 bases and J by 7 bases, 13 bases remained unmatched. From germline, CDR1 is MGHDK and CDR2 SYGVNS. CDR3 loop: CASSARPGTGFGEAFF. CDR3 DNA sequence: TGTGCCAGCAGTGCCCGTCCCGGGACAGGGTTCGGTGAAGCTTTCTTT.

This clonotype occurred a few times. The chain couples TRBV6-1 to TRBJ2-7; unclear D gene. V lost 6 bases and J 6 bases, leaving 12 bases between the germline ends. Germline V lookup: CDR1 MNHNS, CDR2 SASEGT. This CDR3 spans 12 amino acids. Written as DNA, the CDR3 is TGTGCCAGCAGCCAACTGGGCCGCGAGCAGTACTTC. It codes for CASSQLGREQYF.

The genes are TRBV5-1 and TRBJ2-5, with D uncertain. The DNA end is a closer match to TRBJ2-7, so the J assignment may be wrong. The germline V gene has CDR1 SGHRS and CDR2 YFSETQ. CDR3 length: 14 residues. This chain's CDR3 is CASSFDGPPNEQYF. The CDR3 bases are TGCGCCAGCAGCTTTGACGGCCCCCCAAACGAGCAGTACTTC.

The gene calls are TRBV5-1 and TRBJ2-3; 9 nucleotides align to TRBD2. The length of the CDR3 is 16 residues. Trimming cost V 3 bases and J 1 base; bases outside gene matches: 6. CDR1 is SGHRS, CDR2 YFSETQ, per germline. The CDR3, as DNA: TGCGCCAGCAGCTCAGAAGTAGCGGGAGGCACAGATACGCAGTATTTT. This sequence encodes CASSSEVAGGTDTQYF.

The J gene is TRBJ1-2, the V gene TRBV2; D call uncertain. Trimming removed 3 bases from V and 5 bases from J, with 13 bases in between. The CDR3 loop spans 14 amino acids. CDR1 and CDR2 (germline): SNHLY, FYNNEI. For the CDR3, the DNA is TGTGCCAGCAGTGAGGCAGCTGACTCGTATGGCTACACCTTC. This codes for CASSEAADSYGYTF.

This clonotype has only a few counts. The rearrangement uses TRBV30 and TRBJ2-7; a possible D gene is TRBD2 (6 bases). V dropped 6 bases and J dropped 7 bases, with 25 bases sitting between them. The CDR3 has 15 residues. Germline V lookup: CDR1 GTSNPN, CDR2 SVGIG (reference sequence). The CDR3, as DNA: TGTGCCTGTAGGCCCCGAGGAGGGACCTTGGGGGAGCAGTACTTC. It specifies CACRPRGGTLGEQYF.